A single T cell receptor beta chain is shown here with its context. This clonotype was recorded only once. Its antigen is currently not known. Per-nucleotide qualities are absent, and no much larger clonotype sits a single base away. V is shortened by 2 bases, J by 0 bases, and the region joining them spans 4 bases. Inclusive of the bounding cysteine and phenylalanine, the CDR3 is 13 residues long. The sequence is cut down to CDR3 DNA, 39 bases in frame from base 1. The sample belongs to a study of blood T cells in healthy people across ages (dated by TCRdb to 2015 to 2017). In the study overall: In model experiments, roughly one uniquely barcoded TCR beta cDNA molecule per two T cells was captured by template switching. The study analyzed two additional independent replicas of 1 million unique cDNA reads from the same blood draw for two donors, one aged 18 to 29 and one aged 80 or older. The study measured age-related changes in TCR beta repertoire diversity using deep sequencing normalized with unique cDNA molecular identifiers. The donors were divided into four age groups: young (average around 17 years), middle-aged (almost 40), aged (approximately 62) and long-lived (approximately 74). What the research found in general, with its limitations: The CMV infection status of donors was not known, potentially confounding age-related changes in expanded clonotypes. Conclusive comparison of naive and antigen-experienced compartments was prevented by the profiling of bulk unsorted PBMCs. A strong correlation was found between observed TCR beta diversity and the percentage of naive T cells measured by flow cytometry. As age increased, observed TCR beta diversity per million T cells dropped in a roughly linear way, and a significant reduction was already evident by age 40. Compared with the aged group, the long-lived group had more naive CD4+ T cells, fewer expanded clones and increased TCR diversity, a pattern suggesting age selection. Estimates of total diversity based on one million sequenced T cells were considered lower bounds and underestimates.

Donors were approximately 42 systemically healthy Caucasian individuals from Russia aged about 6 to 100 years. Approximately 9 milliliters of peripheral blood were collected from each donor into EDTA-treated Vacutainer tubes. Ficoll-Paque density-gradient centrifugation was used to isolate PBMCs, with at least 6.5 million per sample. Total RNA, at least 6 micrograms per sample, was extracted from PBMCs with Trizol reagent. Naive CD45RAhigh/CD27high T cell percentages were measured by flow cytometry on a PBMC aliquot from every donor. The library came from 5' RACE. Sequencing was carried out with an Illumina HiSeq 2500. A second PCR of roughly 6 to 11 cycles was performed with a sample-barcoded 5' primer and a J-beta primer mix. Each TCR beta cDNA molecule received a unique molecular identifier from a template-switch 5' adaptor carrying 12 random nucleotides. At least 3 million CDR3-containing paired-end reads were obtained from each sample. The Mint cDNA synthesis kit, primed by a TRBC-specific oligonucleotide, was used to synthesize first-strand cDNA from all RNA. All cDNA was treated with uracil-DNA glycosylase and then went through a first 18-cycle PCR with the universal primers M1SS and BC2_uni_R. Processing in the source paper ran as follows. Normalization of each sample was performed by random selection of 1 million high-quality reads, each carrying a distinct molecular identifier. Reads sharing molecular identifiers were discarded rather than binned into consensus sequences. MiTCR, set to a Q25 quality threshold and the strictest error-elimination algorithm, was used for CDR3 identification, clonotype clustering and error correction. A nonparametric unseen species model with Euler transformation was used to estimate a lower bound on total TCR beta diversity. Using fastp trimming at Q25 and MiXCR clonotype assembly, TCRdb reanalyzed the public sequencing data and kept in-frame beta chains. Each record represents a unique CDR3 protein, reported with the most common genes and DNA among its rows. TCRdb assigned the V and J calls; the authors' analysis was not used. This sample is represented by a few hundred thousand distinct CDR3 sequences; 25% to 35% of them were singletons. The ten largest account for 3% to 4% of the sample.

These records were also assigned to another study, of T cells of mothers and their children. That second publication adds: Donors were nine systemically healthy Caucasian individuals: three mothers and their six children. cDNA synthesis used all of the extracted RNA, with around 1.5 ug of RNA in each 15 ul reaction. In the second PCR, the M1S primer introduced both the sample barcodes and 2-4 random nucleotides. More than 8 million TCR beta CDR3 reads were obtained from each mother, and some 3.2 million reads were obtained from each child. TCR recombination output is similarly shaped by thymic selection in related and unrelated pairs, with a minor effect exerted by inherited differences. Normalized repertoire overlap in related mother-child pairs was always slightly higher than in unrelated mother-child pairs, but the difference was never significant. With a sensitivity of approximately 100 clones per million clonotypes, no persistent microchimeric T cell clones were detected. Deep NGS was used in the study to compare the TCR beta repertoires of mothers and children and to look for features that separate related mother-child pairs from unrelated individuals. On average, the children were about 10 +/- 4 years old, while the mothers were about 40 +/- 4 years old. After adapters were ligated using NEBNext reagents, the libraries underwent 100+100 nt paired-end sequencing on an Illumina HiSeq 2000. To prevent cross-contamination, the mother and child libraries were prepared a month apart and were sequenced in separate runs. For each donor, somewhere between roughly 500,000 and 2,100,000 distinct TCR beta clonotypes were identified. Naive TCR beta clonotypes were estimated from low-frequency clonotypes matched to each donor's FACS-determined naive share, without sorting.

The chain is assembled from TRBV12-3 or TRBV12-4 and TRBJ1-1, with the identity of the D gene unclear. Material for sequencing was blood. The receptor was derived from a boy between 2 and 10 years old in good health. In nucleotide form, the sequence is TGTGCCAGCAGTTTACAGGTGAACACTGAAGCTTTCTTT. Protein translation: CASSLQVNTEAFF.